The rows below give T cell receptor beta chains drawn from one sample of a study of radiotherapy plus CTLA-4 blockade in lung cancer. Assay used: immunoSEQ multiplex PCR; TCRdb lists only in-frame clones, some missing. Of 55,000 to 65,000 clones listed, about 72% are singletons. The source material was peripheral blood, sampled from a patient treated with radiotherapy plus ipilimumab. The receptors come from a human donor with non-small cell lung cancer who had a complete response to radiotherapy plus ipilimumab. CDR3s include the opening cysteine and the closing phenylalanine or tryptophan. The order of the fields is D gene, J gene, CDR3 length, V gene, clone size, CDR3 DNA, CDR3 protein. The D gene is left open where the match is weak. Not all rows give a size; the values are once, few, many and, for expanded clones, a class.

D: .
J: TRBJ2-1
length: 15
V: TRBV5-4
size: .
DNA: TGTGCCAGCAGTCAGGGTTTCAGCTCCTACAATGAGCAGTTCTTC
CDR3: CASSQGFSSYNEQFF

D: TRBD2
J: TRBJ2-5
length: 13
V: TRBV6-5
size: .
DNA: TGTGCCAGCAGGGGGACTAGCAAAGAGACCCAGTACTTC
CDR3: CASRGTSKETQYF

D: .
J: TRBJ2-4
length: 16
V: TRBV7-2
size: .
DNA: TGTGCCAGCAGCTTAGTGACAGCCTTAGCCAAAAACATTCAGTACTTC
CDR3: CASSLVTALAKNIQYF

D: .
J: TRBJ2-3
length: 14
V: TRBV21-1
size: .
DNA: TGTGCCAGCAGCAAAGGGCAAAGCACAGATACGCAGTATTTT
CDR3: CASSKGQSTDTQYF

D: .
J: TRBJ1-2
length: 20
V: TRBV21-1
size: once
DNA: TGTGCCAGCAGCAAGAATCAATGCGGGACAGGACCGTTCATATACTATGGCTACACCTTC
CDR3: CASSKNQCGTGPFIYYGYTF

D: .
J: TRBJ1-3
length: 15
V: TRBV10-3
size: few
DNA: TGTGCCATCGGGCAGGGAGGAAACTCTGGAAACACCATATATTTT
CDR3: CAIGQGGNSGNTIYF

D: .
J: TRBJ2-1
length: 17
V: TRBV21-1
size: .
DNA: TGTGCCAGCAGCAAACAGGTATGGCGGGATCTTCTGAATGAGCAGTTCTTC
CDR3: CASSKQVWRDLLNEQFF

D: .
J: TRBJ1-5
length: 15
V: TRBV7-2
size: .
DNA: TGTGCCAGCAGCCCGAATACAGATAGCAATCAGCCCCAGCATTTT
CDR3: CASSPNTDSNQPQHF

D: .
J: TRBJ2-7
length: 14
V: TRBV5-1
size: .
DNA: TGCGCCAGCAGCTTTCGCGGGTCCACCTACGAGCAGTACTTC
CDR3: CASSFRGSTYEQYF

D: TRBD1
J: TRBJ1-1
length: 12
V: TRBV29-1
size: .
DNA: TGCAGCGCTGACAGGGGGCGAACTGAAGCTTTCTTT
CDR3: CSADRGRTEAFF

D: TRBD1
J: TRBJ1-5
length: 16
V: TRBV7-2
size: .
DNA: TGTGCCAGCAGCTTAGCGCTCGGACAGGGCGGCCAGCCCCAGCATTTT
CDR3: CASSLALGQGGQPQHF

D: TRBD1
J: TRBJ2-2
length: 16
V: TRBV28
size: .
DNA: TGTGCCAGCAGTTCAACAGGGGGTAACAGGGCCGGGGAGCTGTTTTTT
CDR3: CASSSTGGNRAGELFF

D: TRBD1
J: TRBJ1-2
length: 15
V: TRBV19
size: .
DNA: TGTGCCAGTAGTATTCGGACAGGGGCAGTTTATGGCTACACCTTC
CDR3: CASSIRTGAVYGYTF

D: .
J: TRBJ2-7
length: 14
V: TRBV18
size: .
DNA: TGTGCCAGCTCACAGGAGGGGGGGCGTTACGAGCAGTACTTC
CDR3: CASSQEGGRYEQYF

D: .
J: TRBJ1-6
length: 13
V: TRBV30
size: once
DNA: TGTGCCTGGAGTGACAGTAATAATTCACCCCTCCACTTT
CDR3: CAWSDSNNSPLHF

D: TRBD1
J: TRBJ1-2
length: 10
V: TRBV20-1
size: .
DNA: TGCAGTGCGGGACAGTATGGCTACACCTTC
CDR3: CSAGQYGYTF

D: .
J: TRBJ1-2
length: 12
V: TRBV6-5
size: .
DNA: TGTGCCAGCAGTTACAACAGACGGGGCTACACCTTC
CDR3: CASSYNRRGYTF

D: .
J: TRBJ2-7
length: 14
V: TRBV14
size: .
DNA: TGTGCCAGCAGCCAAGGTATCCCTGCCTACGAGCAGTACTTC
CDR3: CASSQGIPAYEQYF

D: .
J: TRBJ1-1
length: 15
V: TRBV6-5
size: .
DNA: TGTGCCAGCAGTTATTCCTCGACAGCCAACACTGAAGCTTTCTTT
CDR3: CASSYSSTANTEAFF

D: .
J: TRBJ2-6
length: 17
V: TRBV28
size: .
DNA: TGTGCCAGCAGTCTCAACGGAGGGGGCTCGGGGGCCAACGTCCTGACTTTC
CDR3: CASSLNGGGSGANVLTF

D: TRBD2
J: TRBJ2-3
length: 16
V: TRBV7-9
size: once
DNA: TGTGCCAGCAGCTTATATAGCGGGAGTGTTGCAGATACGCAGTATTTT
CDR3: CASSLYSGSVADTQYF

D: .
J: TRBJ1-1
length: 13
V: TRBV7-2
size: .
DNA: TGTGCCAGCACCCTGGGCAAAAACACTGAAGCTTTCTTT
CDR3: CASTLGKNTEAFF

D: TRBD1
J: TRBJ2-7
length: 14
V: TRBV19
size: .
DNA: TGTGCCAGTAGTATAAGAGGCAGGGGGCAAGAGCAGTACTTC
CDR3: CASSIRGRGQEQYF

D: .
J: TRBJ2-7
length: 13
V: TRBV2
size: .
DNA: TGTGCCAGCAGTCGGGACAAAGAAGATCCGCAGTACTTC
CDR3: CASSRDKEDPQYF

D: .
J: TRBJ2-1
length: 15
V: TRBV18
size: .
DNA: TGTGCCAGCTCACCGAGGGAGGTCCCGTACAATGAGCAGTTCTTC
CDR3: CASSPREVPYNEQFF

D: .
J: TRBJ1-3
length: 15
V: TRBV7-2
size: .
DNA: TGTGCCAGCAGCCGCGACAGGAGCTCTGGAAACACCATATATTTT
CDR3: CASSRDRSSGNTIYF

D: .
J: TRBJ2-7
length: 14
V: TRBV7-2
size: .
DNA: TGTGCCAGCAGCACGCAGTTTTCCTCCTACGAGCAGTACTTC
CDR3: CASSTQFSSYEQYF

D: .
J: TRBJ1-1
length: 11
V: TRBV20-1
size: few
DNA: TGCAGTGCTATAGGGAGGTCTGAAGCTTTCTTT
CDR3: CSAIGRSEAFF

D: .
J: TRBJ2-7
length: 11
V: TRBV6-5
size: .
DNA: TGTGCCAGCAGCCAGGCCCCCGAGCAGTACTTC
CDR3: CASSQAPEQYF

D: TRBD1
J: TRBJ1-4
length: 14
V: TRBV11-2
size: .
DNA: TGTGCCAGCAGCTTGGGACAGGGAAATGAAAAACTGTTTTTT
CDR3: CASSLGQGNEKLFF

D: TRBD1
J: TRBJ2-5
length: 15
V: TRBV19
size: .
DNA: TGTGCCAGTAGCCCCCTGGGACAGGGAGGAAAGACCCAGTACTTC
CDR3: CASSPLGQGGKTQYF

D: TRBD2
J: TRBJ2-1
length: 15
V: TRBV7-3
size: .
DNA: TGTGCCAGCAGCTTGAGGGAGGGCCCGGGAAATGAGCAGTTCTTC
CDR3: CASSLREGPGNEQFF

D: TRBD1
J: TRBJ1-6
length: 19
V: TRBV4-1
size: medium-sized
DNA: TGCGCCAGCAGCCGAATAGGGACAGGAGGTCGGTCCTATAATTCACCCCTCCACTTT
CDR3: CASSRIGTGGRSYNSPLHF

D: .
J: TRBJ1-5
length: 13
V: TRBV18
size: few
DNA: TGTGCCAGCTCACCGGACACGAATCAGCCCCAGCATTTT
CDR3: CASSPDTNQPQHF

D: .
J: TRBJ1-5
length: 15
V: TRBV19
size: .
DNA: TGTGCCAGTAGTCCACTCGGAACAGGGAGTCAGCCCCAGCATTTT
CDR3: CASSPLGTGSQPQHF

D: TRBD2
J: TRBJ2-5
length: 15
V: TRBV30
size: .
DNA: TGTGCCTGGGGGACTAGCGGGGGGGCTTTGGAGACCCAGTACTTC
CDR3: CAWGTSGGALETQYF

D: TRBD2
J: TRBJ2-7
length: 17
V: TRBV11-2
size: .
DNA: TGTGCCAGCAGCTTAGAGGCTAGCGGGGGGCTGAACTACGAGCAGTACTTC
CDR3: CASSLEASGGLNYEQYF

D: TRBD1
J: TRBJ2-7
length: 14
V: TRBV5-1
size: few
DNA: TGCGCCAGCAGCTATGCAGGGGGAGCCTACGAGCAGTACTTC
CDR3: CASSYAGGAYEQYF

D: .
J: TRBJ2-5
length: 17
V: TRBV10-1
size: .
DNA: TGCGCCAGCAGTGAGGTAAGCGGACCCTCCCCGACGAAGACCCAGTACTTC
CDR3: CASSEVSGPSPTKTQYF

D: .
J: TRBJ1-1
length: 13
V: TRBV19
size: few
DNA: TGTGCCAGTAGGCCACAGGGTAACACTGAAGCTTTCTTT
CDR3: CASRPQGNTEAFF